Listed here are 8 T cell receptor beta chains from one sample, sequenced in a study of cytomegalovirus exposure and HLA in healthy donors. The PCR was carried out with 60 Vbeta primers and 13 Jbeta primers. The data were produced by immunoSEQ multiplex PCR, yet TCRdb's version contains in-frame clones alone and is incomplete. The sample lists approximately 180,000 clones, roughly three quarters occurring once. Sequencing input: PBMCs. These receptor sequences come from a male donor in good health and CMV-seronegative.

This chain connects TRBV28 to TRBJ2-2; 12 bases are shared with TRBD2. This CDR3 has 17 amino acids. Looked up from germline, CDR1 is MDHEN and CDR2 is SYDVKM. V gave up 2 bases and J gave up 9 bases; unmatched junction bases: 10. CDR3 nucleotide sequence: TGTGCCAGCAGTTTAGTCACTACTAGCGGGAGGACTCGGGAGCTGTTTTTT. This gives the protein CASSLVTTSGRTRELFF.

The genes are TRBV28 and TRBJ1-5, with 7 positions matching TRBD1. Germline CDR1 reads MDHEN; CDR2 reads SYDVKM. Unmatched junction bases numbered 10, after V lost 7 bases and J lost 7 bases. There are 14 residues in the CDR3. The CDR3 sequence is CASIPGGLGQPQHF. DNA of the CDR3: TGTGCCAGCATTCCAGGGGGGCTCGGCCAGCCCCAGCATTTT.

The chain uses TRBV30 and TRBJ1-4; D is possibly TRBD1 (5 bases). V lost 0 bases, J lost 4 bases, and 6 bases lay in between. The CDR3 has 13 amino acids. The germline V gene has CDR1 GTSNPN and CDR2 SVGIG (reference sequence). The DNA for the CDR3 is TGTGCCTGGAGTGTCAGGGATAATGAAAAACTGTTTTTT. It is translated as CAWSVRDNEKLFF.

The chain joins TRBV7-3 to TRBJ2-1, with 8 bases aligning to TRBD2. Losses at the gene ends were 5 bases for V and 4 bases for J; bases not matched to a gene: 7. The CDR3 has 15 residues. Germline CDR1 and CDR2: SGHTA and FQGTGA. The CDR3 DNA is TGTGCCAGCAGCCCAGAGGGACTAGGTTACAATGAGCAGTTCTTC. It yields the protein CASSPEGLGYNEQFF.

The chain combines TRBV6-5 with TRBJ2-7, with D tentatively TRBD2 (6 bases). V gave up 5 bases and J gave up 12 bases, with 20 bases separating them. The length of the CDR3 is 13 residues. Looked up from germline, CDR1 is MNHEY and CDR2 is SVGAGI. This chain's CDR3 is CASSEYSGGATYF. The CDR3 DNA follows: TGTGCCAGCAGTGAATACTCGGGCGGGGCCACGTACTTC.

This chain connects TRBV7-6 to TRBJ1-4, with 7 bases lining up with TRBD1. V was clipped by 7 bases and J by 2 bases; unmatched bases: 4. The CDR3 is 14 residues long. The germline gives CDR1 SGHVS, CDR2 FNYEAQ. CDR3 in amino acids: CASNPTGTNEKLFF. Here the CDR3 DNA reads TGTGCCAGCAACCCGACAGGGACTAATGAAAAACTGTTTTTT.

V usage is TRBV7-3 and J usage is TRBJ1-5; D unclear. Trimming left V 1 base short and J 4 bases short, with 5 bases between. This CDR3 has 13 residues. CDR1 is SGHTA and CDR2 is FQGTGA in the germline V gene. The CDR3 protein is CASSLIPNQPQHF. The DNA for the CDR3 is TGTGCCAGCAGCTTAATCCCTAATCAGCCCCAGCATTTT.

This chain links TRBV28 with TRBJ1-1, with TRBD1 identical over 7 bases. The V gene's germline CDR1 is MDHEN and CDR2 SYDVKM. The J segment lost 3 bases and the V segment lost 5 bases, leaving 15 bases of the junction unmatched. The CDR3 sequence is 17 residues long. The CDR3 sequence: CASSTNGKGARDTEAFF. CDR3 coding DNA: TGTGCCAGCAGTACGAATGGCAAGGGGGCACGAGACACTGAAGCTTTCTTT.